This entry lists 3 T cell receptor beta chains sequenced from one sample in a study of OX40 agonist ivuxolimab in advanced cancers. Clones were read by immunoSEQ multiplex PCR, and TCRdb kept only the in-frame ones, dropping some. The data contain 50,000 to 80,000 clones, roughly 85% of them seen just once; the ten biggest clones take up around 2.9%. Specimen: CD4+ or CD8+ T cells sorted from blood, collected in a trial of the OX40 agonist ivuxolimab. Source of these receptors: an adult with an advanced solid tumor such as melanoma, head and neck, liver or kidney cancer.

The gene calls are TRBV5-4 and TRBJ2-3, with D hard to call. Trimming took 5 bases from V and 1 from J, leaving 11 bases between them. Germline assignment: CDR1 SGHNT and CDR2 YYREEE (reference sequence). CDR3 length: 14 residues. CDR3 amino acids: CASSSDIGTDTQYF. The DNA for the CDR3 is TGTGCCAGCAGTTCAGACATCGGCACAGATACGCAGTATTTT.

The chain joins TRBV6-4 to TRBJ2-3; D gene uncertain. Trimming stripped 2 bases from V and 6 bases from J, with 12 bases between. Per germline, CDR1 MRHNA and CDR2 SNTAGT. The CDR3 extends over 14 amino acids. The CDR3 DNA is TGTGCCAGCAGTGACACAAATCAAGGGGATACGCAGTATTTT. This sequence encodes CASSDTNQGDTQYF.

CDR3 in DNA: TGTGCCAGCTCACCAAGTAATCCGCCGAACTGGGGCTATGGCTACACCTTC. Translation: CASSPSNPPNWGYGYTF. The chain uses TRBV18 and TRBJ1-2; D is unresolved. From germline, CDR1 is KGHSH and CDR2 LQKENI. CDR3 length equals 17 residues. V was trimmed by 2 bases and J by 4 bases, leaving 20 bases between them.